The text below deals with one TCR beta chain. Original processing notes: By means of reference gene primer amplification, nucleated cell counts were estimated. The table came from immunoSEQ multiplex PCR; TCRdb's copy has only in-frame clones and leaves some out. Clone size and V and J calls were adopted from that table, with D and trimming inferred from the DNA. The sample holds about 220,000 clones, 82% seen once. The data are from a study of blood T cell repertoires in COVID-19. Donors in Cohort 3 counted as recovered after two negative PCRs, clearance, or symptom resolution. Trimming removed 6 bases from V and 5 bases from J, with 7 bases in between. The germline gives CDR1 SNHLY, CDR2 FYNNEI. This CDR3 region has 12 residues.

The receptor was derived from a woman aged 55-69 years who had recovered from COVID-19. Sample: PBMCs or T cells enriched from blood (not recorded which). The J gene is TRBJ2-2, the V gene TRBV2; no clear D. In DNA form, the CDR3 reads TGTGCCAGCAGCCCCGTGACCGGGGAGCTGTTTTTT. Translation: CASSPVTGELFF.